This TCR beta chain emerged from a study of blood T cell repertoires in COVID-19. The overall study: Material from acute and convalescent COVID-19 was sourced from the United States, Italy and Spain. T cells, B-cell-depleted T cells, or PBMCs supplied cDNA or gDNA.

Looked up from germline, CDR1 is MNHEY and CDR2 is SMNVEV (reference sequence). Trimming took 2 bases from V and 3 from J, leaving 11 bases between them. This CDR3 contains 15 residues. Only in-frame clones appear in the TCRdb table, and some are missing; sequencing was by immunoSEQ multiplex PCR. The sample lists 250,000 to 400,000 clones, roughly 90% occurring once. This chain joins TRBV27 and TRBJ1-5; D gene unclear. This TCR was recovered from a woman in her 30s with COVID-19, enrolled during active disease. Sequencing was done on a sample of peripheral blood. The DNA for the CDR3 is TGTGCCAGCAGTTTAGACGGACTACCCAATCAGCCCCAGCATTTT. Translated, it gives CASSLDGLPNQPQHF.